The next 20 T cell receptor beta chains were all read from a single sample in a study of cytomegalovirus exposure and HLA in healthy donors. The PCR ran on 60 Vbeta and 13 Jbeta primers. Using immunoSEQ multiplex PCR, the repertoire was profiled, and TCRdb retains in-frame clones only, with some absent. The repertoire holds roughly 40,000 clones, 50% seen once, with about 12% in the top ten. Sequences were obtained from PBMCs. All receptors derive from a human donor in good health.

The chain has TRBV4-1 and TRBJ2-3; 13 bases fit TRBD2. V lost 1 base and J lost 6; bases outside the gene matches: 7. This CDR3 contains 17 residues. CDR1 MGHRA and CDR2 YSYEKL come from the germline V gene. CDR3 DNA: TGCGCCAGCAGCCAAGTGGAACTAGCGGGGGGGCCGGATACGCAGTATTTT. Amino acids: CASSQVELAGGPDTQYF.

This clone was detected only once. This may arise from a read error, as a much more abundant clone is one base away. The CDR3 DNA follows: TGCAGCGCTGCCCCGGACAGTAACACCGGGGAGCTGTTTTTT. Its translation: CSAAPDSNTGELFF. The chain is built from TRBV29-1 and TRBJ2-2; perhaps TRBD1 as D (6 bases). The CDR3 is made up of 14 amino acids. The V end was cut by 7 bases, the J end by 2 bases, with 14 bases between. Germline V gene sequence: CDR1 SQVTM, CDR2 ANQGSEA.

This clone turned up a few times. The chain employs TRBV11-2 and TRBJ2-3; D is perhaps TRBD2 (6 bases). The CDR3 runs 16 residues. V was cut by 1 base and J by 0 bases, with 11 bases left in between. Germline CDR1 and CDR2: SGHAT and FQNNGV. CDR3 sequence reads: CASSLVGGGSTDTQYF. The CDR3, as DNA: TGTGCCAGCAGCTTAGTTGGTGGGGGGAGCACAGATACGCAGTATTTT.

This CDR3 reads CASSVKQGPGGYTF. CDR3 bases: TGTGCCAGTAGTGTAAAACAGGGGCCAGGGGGCTACACCTTC. This chain connects TRBV19 to TRBJ1-2; TRBD1 agrees at 7 bases. The CDR3 loop spans 14 amino acids. V lost 5 bases, J lost 8 bases, and 11 bases stayed unmatched. The germline gives CDR1 LNHDA, CDR2 SQIVND (reference sequence).

J is TRBJ1-2 and V is TRBV5-6; 7 nucleotides agree with TRBD1. CDR3 size: 15 residues. In germline, CDR1 is SGHDT, CDR2 YYEEEE. Germline trimming cut 0 bases from V and 2 bases from J; bases unmatched to any gene: 4. CDR3 in amino acids: CASSLGDRRNYGYTF. DNA for the CDR3: TGTGCCAGCAGCTTGGGGGACAGAAGAAACTATGGCTACACCTTC.

V is TRBV5-6 and J is TRBJ2-3; D may be TRBD2 (5 bases). The CDR3 is 15 amino acids. V was trimmed by 4 bases and J by 0 bases, leaving 12 bases between them. CDR1 is SGHDT and CDR2 is YYEEEE in the germline V gene. The CDR3: CASSLEGPSTDTQYF. The CDR3 DNA reads as TGTGCCAGCAGCCTCGAGGGTCCTAGCACAGATACGCAGTATTTT.

The rearrangement links TRBV6-5 to TRBJ1-2; 9 bases match TRBD1. CDR3 size: 14 residues. V lost 2 bases to trimming and J lost 4 bases; unmatched junction nucleotides: 2. Germline V gives CDR1 MNHEY, CDR2 SVGAGI. The CDR3 bases are TGTGCCAGCAGTTACACGGGACAGGGCTATGGCTACACCTTC. As protein: CASSYTGQGYGYTF.

The chain couples TRBV14 to TRBJ2-5; the D gene is possibly TRBD1 (6 bases). CDR3 length: 16 residues. Per the germline V gene, CDR1 is SGHDN and CDR2 is FVKESK. V shed 0 bases and J shed 5 bases, with 16 bases lying between them. The CDR3 loop reads CASSQDTQGNLETQYF. The CDR3 DNA follows: TGTGCCAGCAGCCAAGATACCCAGGGGAATTTGGAGACCCAGTACTTC.

The rearrangement links TRBV18 to TRBJ2-1; 9 bases fit TRBD1. After removal of 4 bases from V and 1 base from J, the junction contained 5 bases not matched to a gene. In germline, CDR1 is KGHSH, CDR2 LQKENI. The CDR3 consists of 16 residues. This CDR3 reads CASSQSTGGSYNEQFF. In DNA form, the CDR3 reads TGTGCCAGCTCACAATCGACAGGGGGATCCTACAATGAGCAGTTCTTC.

This clone was picked up a small number of times. The chain employs TRBV19 and TRBJ1-5; D call uncertain. CDR1 is LNHDA, CDR2 SQIVND, per germline (reference sequence). V dropped 7 bases and J dropped 0 bases, with 13 bases sitting between them. There are 15 residues in the CDR3. The CDR3 bases are TGTGCCAGTAAAGACCCGACTGTTAGCAATCAGCCCCAGCATTTT. Its protein is CASKDPTVSNQPQHF. Full variable domain (remainder filled in from reference TRBV19 and TRBJ1-5): DGGITQSPKYLFRKEGQNVTLSCEQNLNHDAMYWYRQDPGQGLRLIYYSQIVNDFQKGDIAEGYSVSREKKESFPLTVTSAQKNPTAFYLCASKDPTVSNQPQHFGDGTRLSIL.

This rearrangement joins TRBV28 to TRBJ2-1, with 11 bases fitting TRBD2. The CDR3 sequence is 15 residues long. J lost 5 bases, V lost 5 bases, and 5 bases had no gene match. The V gene's germline CDR1 is MDHEN and CDR2 SYDVKM. The CDR3 sequence is CASSEATSGNNEQFF. The CDR3 nucleotides read TGTGCCAGCAGTGAGGCGACTAGCGGGAACAATGAGCAGTTCTTC.

There are a few counts of this clone. V is TRBV7-6 and J is TRBJ2-5; weak D call: TRBD2 (5 bases). Trimming stripped 1 base from V and 7 bases from J, with 7 bases between. Germline CDR1 SGHVS, CDR2 FNYEAQ. The CDR3 consists of 12 residues. CDR3 DNA: TGTGCCAGCAGCTTAGATCGGGGGACCCAGTACTTC. Protein: CASSLDRGTQYF.

This chain uses TRBV27 with TRBJ2-3, with D possibly matching TRBD2 (6 bases). V shed 3 bases and J shed 5 bases, with 18 bases lying between them. Germline V lookup: CDR1 MNHEY, CDR2 SMNVEV (reference sequence). The CDR3 totals 16 residues. CDR3 amino acids: CASSFGAGRKVDTQYF. In nucleotides, the CDR3 is TGTGCCAGCAGTTTTGGGGCGGGGAGGAAAGTAGATACGCAGTATTTT.

This clone was detected only a few times. Here the CDR3 DNA reads TGTGCCAGCAGCTTCCTGAGGAGGGGTAAAACGAATGAGCAGTTCTTC. Encoded protein: CASSFLRRGKTNEQFF. The chain has TRBV12-1 and TRBJ2-1; TRBD2, as called in the table, went unchecked against the DNA. TRBV12-1 is a known pseudogene. The CDR3 consists of 16 residues.

This chain uses TRBV11-2 with TRBJ2-5, with 11 bases fitting TRBD2. The CDR3 is made up of 15 amino acids. Looked up from germline, CDR1 is SGHAT and CDR2 is FQNNGV. V gave up 6 bases and J gave up 2 bases; unmatched junction bases: 5. DNA for the CDR3: TGTGCCAGCAGGCAACTAGCGGGGGATCAAGAGACCCAGTACTTC. Protein: CASRQLAGDQETQYF.

This clone appeared a few times. This sequence joins TRBV27 and TRBJ1-1; D may be TRBD1 (6 bases). Germline CDR1 MNHEY, CDR2 SMNVEV (reference sequence). This CDR3 has 15 amino acids. Trimming removed 7 bases at V and 1 base at J, with 16 bases between. CDR3 sequence: CASTVRGAGNTEAFF. The CDR3 coding sequence is TGTGCCAGCACGGTCCGGGGGGCCGGGAACACTGAAGCTTTCTTT.

The gene calls are TRBV7-2 and TRBJ1-4, with D possibly being TRBD1 (6 bases). The V and J ends lost 4 bases and 6 bases respectively, with 12 bases between them. CDR3 length: 14 residues. Germline assignment: CDR1 SGHTA and CDR2 FQGNSA. The CDR3 region has the DNA TGTGCCAGCAGCTCGGACAGCTTTTATGAAAAACTGTTTTTT. It yields the protein CASSSDSFYEKLFF.

The V gene is TRBV5-1, the J gene TRBJ2-5; TRBD1 might be the D (6 bases). Germline CDR1 SGHRS, CDR2 YFSETQ. V shed 4 bases and J shed 1 base, with 17 bases lying between them. This CDR3 has 16 amino acids. As DNA, the CDR3 is TGCGCCAGCAGCCAGCAGGGGCGGGCCCTCCAAGAGACCCAGTACTTC. It translates to CASSQQGRALQETQYF.

This chain uses TRBV4-1 with TRBJ2-2; D uncertain. Trimming removed 3 bases at V and 5 bases at J, with 19 bases between. Germline CDR1 MGHRA, CDR2 YSYEKL. The length of the CDR3 is 17 residues. CDR3 DNA sequence: TGCGCCAGCAGCCAGGGTGAGACCTTCACGAGGACCGGGGAGCTGTTTTTT. Its translation is CASSQGETFTRTGELFF.

This CDR3 reads CSVGGLAGGLRINEQFF. The CDR3 nucleotides are TGCAGCGTGGGGGGACTAGCGGGAGGCCTGAGGATAAATGAGCAGTTCTTC. This chain uses TRBV29-1 with TRBJ2-1; 15 bases fit TRBD2. After removal of 6 bases from V and 7 bases from J, the junction contained 13 bases not matched to a gene. The CDR3 sequence is 17 residues long. Germline V lookup: CDR1 SQVTM, CDR2 ANQGSEA.